This entry describes one TCR beta chain. Its target is not known. The sample is drawn from a study of human T cells and chemical hapten exposure. Study information: Variation in per-sample TCR yields came mainly from small pooled library volume differences.

Under the authors' procedure: Per-sample TCR counts ranged from about 23,224 to 690,600, median approximately 98,000. TCRdb re-called the RACE reads through MiXCR, storing one row per CDR3 protein. The V and J calls, along with clone size, are taken from TCRdb and not from the paper's own processing. The table shows about 200,000 distinct CDR3 sequences, with roughly a quarter occurring only once. Time point in this sample: patch test 3, about 24 weeks after DPC sensitization. The treatment denotes: therapeutic diphenylcyclopropenone sensitization with weekly scalp DPC. Unseparated into fractions, whole blood served as the source from which total RNA was extracted. General study results and limits: Expanded TCRs were compared with controls, and the expanded TCRs formed significantly more large CDR3 similarity clusters.

The receptor was isolated from a middle-aged woman with alopecia areata. Some clones in this sample may be carry-over from other donors' samples. The source was whole blood, collected in connection with sensitization to the hapten diphenylcyclopropenone (DPC).

This chain's CDR3 is CASTKGQAWVETQYF. CDR3 DNA sequence: TGTGCCAGCACCAAGGGACAGGCATGGGTCGAGACCCAGTACTTC. The rearrangement links TRBV2 to TRBJ2-5; 8 nucleotides agree with TRBD1. The CDR3 has 15 amino acids. CDR1 and CDR2 (germline): SNHLY, FYNNEI. The junction had 12 bases not matched to a gene; V was cut back by 7 bases and J by 5 bases.